This TCR beta chain was identified during a study of shared clonotypes between healthy human individuals. Across the study: The cohort comprised a couple of women and a few men. Their ages spanned 18 to 49 years. Study-wide results and limits: Collection of samples was limited to blood; tissue repertoires likely differ. Relative to memory subsets, naive subsets generally showed larger estimated richness. Non-shared clonotypes had lower generation probabilities than those shared by all four donors.

A note on this clone: The antigen is undetermined.

Repertoires were generated with immunoSEQ multiplex PCR, while TCRdb's copy carries only in-frame clones and drops some. The sample consists of approximately 2.5 million clones, more than 85% of them appearing once. The CDR3 contains 14 residues. Germline-derived CDR1 and CDR2 are MDHEN and SYDVKM. Trimming took 6 bases from V and 0 from J, leaving 11 bases between them. The genes are TRBV28 and TRBJ1-2; D is ambiguous. The sequence was obtained from a man aged 18 to 30 in good health. Some clones in this sample may be carry-over from other donors' samples. Sequences were obtained from naive CD4+ T cells from PBMCs. The subset was: CD45RA+ positively selected. This CDR3 reads CASRQTGTNYGYTF. The CDR3 bases are TGTGCCAGCAGACAGACCGGGACTAACTATGGCTACACCTTC.